This TCR beta chain was recovered during a study of cytomegalovirus exposure and HLA in healthy donors (dated by TCRdb to about 2017). About the investigation overall: According to a later analysis, one platform produced both the 100 to 150 validation repertoires and the 700 or so repertoires of the first cohort. The study aimed to test whether signatures of past pathogen exposure could be identified by cataloging public T cell receptors. A separate validation cohort of approximately 120 different subjects was used in addition to the roughly 700-subject first cohort. High-throughput TCR immunosequencing, statistical association of individual TCRs with disease status, and machine learning were combined to predict cytomegalovirus infection status.

With respect to this clone: Its specific antigen is unknown. An end of the junction differs from the germline gene, which may be a read error.

The CDR3 runs 12 residues from the cysteine to the phenylalanine. The read is trimmed to its CDR3 DNA, 36 bases read in frame from base 1. The germline V gene encodes CDR1 MNHNS and CDR2 SASEGT. Library method: the immunoSEQ multiplex PCR assay. The paper's processing steps were these. A statistical classification framework was built for diagnosing cytomegalovirus status from the catalog of TCR beta chain sequences. Here the immuneACCESS table is served through TCRdb, limited to in-frame sequences with V and J called. Missing clones are a known gap in these copies; in checked studies unresolved V genes cover under half, and the rest lacks a known reason. V and J calls and clone size are copied from that table; D and trimming were computed from the DNA. The sample yields roughly 82,000 clones; around 92% were counted once. In total, the top ten clones hold 0.55% to 0.75% of the sample. Broader findings and caveats from the paper: Across donors, most TCR sequences were observed very rarely, whereas some public TCRs were present in many individuals. According to the authors, the approach could potentially be generalized to other disease states and immunological phenotypes. In vitro tests confirmed that three of the cytomegalovirus-associated TCR beta chains recognize cytomegalovirus antigens. A total of 164 TCR beta chains were listed by the study as associated with cytomegalovirus. A later analysis lacked HLA typing for the validation cohort, so it scored co-occurrence in that cohort across all 120 or so repertoires. Of the cluster scores, roughly 95% were above 0 in a later analysis, which found that TCRs clustered in the first cohort also tended to co-occur in the roughly 130 validation repertoires. Cytomegalovirus status was reported to be diagnosed by the classifier with high specificity and sensitivity in both the original and validation cohorts.

Donors formed part of the validation cohort, which comprised fewer than 150 subjects and was distinct from the first cohort of 690 or so subjects. Recombination joined TRBV6-1 with TRBJ2-7, with the D gene uncertain. This TCR was recovered from a man aged 18 to 30 in good health and CMV-seronegative. Sequenced: PBMCs. The sequenced DNA is TGTGCCAGCAAGTTTGAAAACGGCAGGCCACACTTC. Its product reads: CASKFENGRPHF.